This T cell receptor (beta chain) was recovered during a study of persistence of HIV-infected CD4 T cells. The overall study: A larger, less memory-rich fraction responded to anti-CD3/anti-CD28 beads than to antigen.

Comment on this clone: Its antigen is still unknown.

The immunoSEQ assay was version 4, run in survey mode. Some clones are missing from TCRdb's copy, which holds only in-frame ones; the method was immunoSEQ multiplex PCR. The table includes 35,000 to 45,000 clones, over 80% detected once. The germline V gene encodes CDR1 SGHTA and CDR2 FQGNSA. CDR3 length: 15 amino acids. V was pared by 1 base and J by 4 bases, with 3 bases of the junction left unmatched. General study results and limits: Degenerate expanded CDR3beta sequences were enriched among CMV- and Gag-responding cells. Within sorted populations, more oligoclonal TCRs accompanied more oligoclonal proviruses.

Nonspecific anti-CD3/anti-CD28 bead stimulation represents the broad CD4+ T cell repertoire. Sorting of responding CD4+ T cells relied on upregulated CD40 ligand together with CD69. These HIV-1-infected adults initiated suppressive ART in chronic infection. V gene TRBV7-2 combines with J gene TRBJ2-5; 10 nucleotides match TRBD2. This clonotype was obtained from an adult man with HIV who was CMV-seropositive. Material: CD4+ T cells sorted from PBMCs after roughly 18-hour stimulation, obtained from a patient who received antiretroviral therapy. The CDR3 reads CASSLGLAGAETQYF. The DNA for the CDR3 is TGTGCCAGCAGCTTAGGGCTAGCGGGAGCAGAGACCCAGTACTTC.